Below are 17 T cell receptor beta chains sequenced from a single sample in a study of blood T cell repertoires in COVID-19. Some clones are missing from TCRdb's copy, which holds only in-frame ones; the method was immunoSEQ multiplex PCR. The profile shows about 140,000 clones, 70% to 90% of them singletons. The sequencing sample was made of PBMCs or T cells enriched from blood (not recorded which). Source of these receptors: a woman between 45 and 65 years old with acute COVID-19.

The DNA for the CDR3 is TGCGCCAGCAGTCACTCTAGCGGGAGGGATAACAATGAGCAGTTCTTC. Its protein product is CASSHSSGRDNNEQFF. The chain couples TRBV23-1 to TRBJ2-1, with TRBD2 identical over 12 bases. TRBV23-1 carries the ORF label, with uncertain function. Losses at the gene ends were 3 bases for V and 5 bases for J; bases not matched to a gene: 5. The CDR3 sequence is 16 residues long.

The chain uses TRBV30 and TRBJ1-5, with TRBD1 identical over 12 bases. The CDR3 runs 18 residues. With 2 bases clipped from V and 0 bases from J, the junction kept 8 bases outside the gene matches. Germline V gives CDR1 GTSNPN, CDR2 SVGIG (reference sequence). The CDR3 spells CAWSSGTGGPNSNQPQHF. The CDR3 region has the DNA TGTGCCTGGAGTTCCGGGACAGGGGGCCCAAATAGCAATCAGCCCCAGCATTTT.

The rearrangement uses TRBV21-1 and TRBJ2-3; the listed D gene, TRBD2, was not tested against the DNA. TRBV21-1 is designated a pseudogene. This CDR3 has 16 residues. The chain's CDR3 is CASSKDQAGGTDTQYF. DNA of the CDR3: TGTGCCAGCAGCAAAGACCAAGCGGGAGGCACAGATACGCAGTATTTT.

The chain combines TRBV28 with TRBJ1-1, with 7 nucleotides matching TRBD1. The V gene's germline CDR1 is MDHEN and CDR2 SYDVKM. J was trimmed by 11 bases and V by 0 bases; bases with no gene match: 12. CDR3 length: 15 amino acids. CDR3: CASSLWGGKGGYAFF. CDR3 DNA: TGTGCCAGCAGTTTATGGGGCGGAAAAGGGGGCTATGCTTTCTTT.

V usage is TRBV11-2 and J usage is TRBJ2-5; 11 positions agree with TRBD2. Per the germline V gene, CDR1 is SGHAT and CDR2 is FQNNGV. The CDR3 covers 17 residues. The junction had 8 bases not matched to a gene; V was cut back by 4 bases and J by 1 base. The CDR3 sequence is CASSWGLADPRQETQYF. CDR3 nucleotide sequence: TGTGCCAGCAGCTGGGGACTAGCGGACCCCCGCCAAGAGACCCAGTACTTC. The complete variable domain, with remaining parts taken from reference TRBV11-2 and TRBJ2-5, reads EAGVAQSPRYKIIEKRQSVAFWCNPISGHATLYWYQQILGQGPKLLIQFQNNGVVDDSQLPKDRFSAERLKGVDSTLKIQPAKLEDSAVYLCASSWGLADPRQETQYFGPGTRLLVL.

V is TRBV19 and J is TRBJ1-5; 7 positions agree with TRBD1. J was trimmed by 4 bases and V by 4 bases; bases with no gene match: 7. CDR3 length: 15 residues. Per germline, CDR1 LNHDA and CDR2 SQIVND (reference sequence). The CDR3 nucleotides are TGTGCCAGTAGTAGGACTACAGGGGCTAATCAGCCCCAGCATTTT. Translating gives CASSRTTGANQPQHF.

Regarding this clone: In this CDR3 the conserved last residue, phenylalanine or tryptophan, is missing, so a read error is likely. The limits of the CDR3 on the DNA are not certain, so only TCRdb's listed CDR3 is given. The CDR3 region is CASSFLGPAEGL. The chain couples TRBV2 to TRBJ1-2. Germline V gene sequence: CDR1 SNHLY, CDR2 FYNNEI. The length of the CDR3 is 12 amino acids, counting both ends.

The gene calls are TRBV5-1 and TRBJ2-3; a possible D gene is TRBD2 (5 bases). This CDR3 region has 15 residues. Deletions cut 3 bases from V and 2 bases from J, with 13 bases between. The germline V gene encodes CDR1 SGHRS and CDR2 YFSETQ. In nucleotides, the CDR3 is TGCGCCAGCAGCTCGCGGGCCCACCCCACAGATACGCAGTATTTT. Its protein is CASSSRAHPTDTQYF.

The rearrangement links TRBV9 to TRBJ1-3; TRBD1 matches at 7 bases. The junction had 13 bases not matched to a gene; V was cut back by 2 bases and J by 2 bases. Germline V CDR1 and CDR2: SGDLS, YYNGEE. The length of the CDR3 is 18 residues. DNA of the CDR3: TGTGCCAGCAGCGTGGGACCACAGGGGATCGCTGCTGGAAACACCATATATTTT. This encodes CASSVGPQGIAAGNTIYF.

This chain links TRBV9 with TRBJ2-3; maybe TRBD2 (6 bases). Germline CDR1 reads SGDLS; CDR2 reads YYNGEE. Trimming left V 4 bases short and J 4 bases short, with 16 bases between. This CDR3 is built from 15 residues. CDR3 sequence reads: CASSLSGSHPDTQYF. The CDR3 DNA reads TGTGCCAGCAGCCTTTCCGGGAGTCACCCAGATACGCAGTATTTT.

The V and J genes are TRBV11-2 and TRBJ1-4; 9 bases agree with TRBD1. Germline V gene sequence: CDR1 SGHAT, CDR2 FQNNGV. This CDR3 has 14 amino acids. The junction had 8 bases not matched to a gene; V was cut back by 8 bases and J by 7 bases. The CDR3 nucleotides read TGTGCCAGCGGACCCGGGACAGGGACTGAAAAACTGTTTTTT. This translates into CASGPGTGTEKLFF.

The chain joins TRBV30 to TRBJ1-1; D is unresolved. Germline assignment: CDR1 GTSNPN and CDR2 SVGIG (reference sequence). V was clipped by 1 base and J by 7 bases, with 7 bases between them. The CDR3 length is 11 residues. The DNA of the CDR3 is TGTGCCTGGAGTGAGAGCCTTGAAGCTTTCTTT. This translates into CAWSESLEAFF.

The CDR3 loop is CASSYGGGTSPEYF. CDR3 DNA: TGTGCCAGCAGTTACGGCGGCGGGACTTCCCCTGAGTACTTC. This sequence joins TRBV6-5 and TRBJ2-7; D possibly corresponds to TRBD2 (6 bases). Germline-derived CDR1 and CDR2 are MNHEY and SVGAGI. CDR3 size: 14 residues. Trimming left V 2 bases short and J 11 bases short, with 19 bases between.

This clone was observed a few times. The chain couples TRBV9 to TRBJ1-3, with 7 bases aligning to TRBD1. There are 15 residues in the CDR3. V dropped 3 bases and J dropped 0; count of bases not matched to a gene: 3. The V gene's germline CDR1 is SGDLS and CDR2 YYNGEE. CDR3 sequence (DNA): TGTGCCAGCAGCGCACAGGGGACCTCTGGAAACACCATATATTTT. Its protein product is CASSAQGTSGNTIYF.

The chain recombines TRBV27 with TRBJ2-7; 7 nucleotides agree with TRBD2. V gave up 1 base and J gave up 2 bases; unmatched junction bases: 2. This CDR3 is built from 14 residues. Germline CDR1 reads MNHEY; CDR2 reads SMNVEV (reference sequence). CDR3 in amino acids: CASSLWGTTYEQYF. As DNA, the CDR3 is TGTGCCAGCAGTTTATGGGGGACTACCTACGAGCAGTACTTC.

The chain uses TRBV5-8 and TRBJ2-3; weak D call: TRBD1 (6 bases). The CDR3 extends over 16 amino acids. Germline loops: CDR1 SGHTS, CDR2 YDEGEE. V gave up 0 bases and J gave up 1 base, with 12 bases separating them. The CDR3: CASSLEGEGGTDTQYF. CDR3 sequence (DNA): TGTGCCAGCAGCTTGGAGGGCGAGGGGGGCACAGATACGCAGTATTTT.

The DNA for the CDR3 is TGCGCCAGCAGGTTCAGCGGGAGCTCCTACAATGAGCAGTTCTTC. It specifies CASRFSGSSYNEQFF. V gene TRBV5-1 combines with J gene TRBJ2-1; 8 bases fit TRBD2. Germline V gives CDR1 SGHRS, CDR2 YFSETQ. With 5 bases clipped from V and 0 bases from J, the junction kept 4 bases outside the gene matches. This CDR3 has 15 amino acids. Supplemented by reference TRBV5-1 and TRBJ2-1, the full variable domain reads KAGVTQTPRYLIKTRGQQVTLSCSPISGHRSVSWYQQTPGQGLQFLFEYFSETQRNKGNFPGRFSGRQFSNSRSEMNVSTLELGDSALYLCASRFSGSSYNEQFFGPGTRLTVL.